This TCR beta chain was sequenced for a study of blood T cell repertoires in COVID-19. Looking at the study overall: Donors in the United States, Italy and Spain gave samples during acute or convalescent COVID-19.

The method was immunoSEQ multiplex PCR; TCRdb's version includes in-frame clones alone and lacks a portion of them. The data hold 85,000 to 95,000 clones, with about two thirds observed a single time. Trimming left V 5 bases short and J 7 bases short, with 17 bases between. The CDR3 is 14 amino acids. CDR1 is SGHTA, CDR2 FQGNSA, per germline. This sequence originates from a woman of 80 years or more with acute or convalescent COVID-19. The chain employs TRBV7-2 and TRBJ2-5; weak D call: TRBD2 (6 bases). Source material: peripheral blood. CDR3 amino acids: CASSRGIDVRTQYF. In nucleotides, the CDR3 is TGTGCCAGCAGCCGCGGGATCGACGTGAGGACCCAGTACTTC. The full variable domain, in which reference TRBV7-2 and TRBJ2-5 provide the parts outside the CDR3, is GAGVSQSPSNKVTEKGKDVELRCDPISGHTALYWYRQSLGQGLEFLIYFQGNSAPDKSGLPSDRFSAERTGGSVSTLTIQRTQQEDSAVYLCASSRGIDVRTQYFGPGTRLLVL.